In its sample, the clone carrying this T cell receptor beta chain was seen many times. The CDR3 extends over 12 amino acids. V lost 3 bases, J lost 8 bases, and 2 bases stayed unmatched. The germline V gene has CDR1 SGHRS and CDR2 YFSETQ. TCRdb used MiXCR to reprocess the 5' RACE reads, holding one entry per CDR3 protein. The sample lists about 53,000 distinct CDR3 sequences, approximately 5.7% occurring once. This specimen belongs to a study of T cells after yellow fever vaccination. The V call is TRBV5-1, the J call TRBJ2-1; 7 bases agree with TRBD1. The sample in question was PBMCs, either bulk or a sorted T-cell subset (CD4+, CD8+, memory, or dextramer-sorted; not recorded which), obtained on the day of the yellow fever booster vaccination. This clonotype originated in a young man who received the YFV17D yellow fever vaccine. CDR3 sequence reads: CASSSTGDEQFF. The CDR3 region has the DNA TGCGCCAGCAGCTCCACAGGGGATGAGCAGTTCTTC.